This T cell receptor beta chain comes out of a study of blood T cell repertoires in COVID-19. Study at large: Spain, Italy and the United States supplied samples that represented acute and convalescent COVID-19. In each case, the material was cDNA or gDNA derived from T cells, B-cell-depleted T cells, or PBMCs.

CDR3 length: 15 residues. CDR1 KGHSH and CDR2 LQKENI come from the germline V gene. J was trimmed by 2 bases and V by 3 bases; bases with no gene match: 5. The participants were between about 18 and 90 years old and came from some 25 US areas. Original data processing: Estimates of nucleated cell counts were drawn from the amplification of reference gene primers. The assay was immunoSEQ multiplex PCR, and TCRdb's table has in-frame clones only and misses some. V and J calls and clone size follow that table, whereas D and trimming were derived from the DNA. The data contain 350,000 to 450,000 clones, about 88% of them singletons.

This sequence was found in a woman aged 18-29 years who had been exposed to COVID-19. The genes are TRBV18 and TRBJ1-1; 8 bases fit TRBD1. The sequencing sample was made of PBMCs or T cells enriched from blood (not recorded which). The CDR3 protein is CASSPAGGVNTEAFF. For the CDR3, the DNA is TGTGCCAGCTCACCGGCAGGGGGCGTAAACACTGAAGCTTTCTTT.